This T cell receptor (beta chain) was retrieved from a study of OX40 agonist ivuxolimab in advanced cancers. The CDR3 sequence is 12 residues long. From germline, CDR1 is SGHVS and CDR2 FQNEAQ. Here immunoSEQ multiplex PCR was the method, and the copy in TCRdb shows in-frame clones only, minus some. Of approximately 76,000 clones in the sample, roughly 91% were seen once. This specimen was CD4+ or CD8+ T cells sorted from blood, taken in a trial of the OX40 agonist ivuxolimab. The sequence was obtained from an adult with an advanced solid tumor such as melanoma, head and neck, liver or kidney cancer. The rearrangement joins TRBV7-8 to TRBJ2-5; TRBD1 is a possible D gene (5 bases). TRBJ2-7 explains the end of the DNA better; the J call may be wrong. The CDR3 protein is CASSSTGGEQYF. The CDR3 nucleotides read TGTGCCAGCAGCTCTACAGGTGGCGAGCAGTACTTC.